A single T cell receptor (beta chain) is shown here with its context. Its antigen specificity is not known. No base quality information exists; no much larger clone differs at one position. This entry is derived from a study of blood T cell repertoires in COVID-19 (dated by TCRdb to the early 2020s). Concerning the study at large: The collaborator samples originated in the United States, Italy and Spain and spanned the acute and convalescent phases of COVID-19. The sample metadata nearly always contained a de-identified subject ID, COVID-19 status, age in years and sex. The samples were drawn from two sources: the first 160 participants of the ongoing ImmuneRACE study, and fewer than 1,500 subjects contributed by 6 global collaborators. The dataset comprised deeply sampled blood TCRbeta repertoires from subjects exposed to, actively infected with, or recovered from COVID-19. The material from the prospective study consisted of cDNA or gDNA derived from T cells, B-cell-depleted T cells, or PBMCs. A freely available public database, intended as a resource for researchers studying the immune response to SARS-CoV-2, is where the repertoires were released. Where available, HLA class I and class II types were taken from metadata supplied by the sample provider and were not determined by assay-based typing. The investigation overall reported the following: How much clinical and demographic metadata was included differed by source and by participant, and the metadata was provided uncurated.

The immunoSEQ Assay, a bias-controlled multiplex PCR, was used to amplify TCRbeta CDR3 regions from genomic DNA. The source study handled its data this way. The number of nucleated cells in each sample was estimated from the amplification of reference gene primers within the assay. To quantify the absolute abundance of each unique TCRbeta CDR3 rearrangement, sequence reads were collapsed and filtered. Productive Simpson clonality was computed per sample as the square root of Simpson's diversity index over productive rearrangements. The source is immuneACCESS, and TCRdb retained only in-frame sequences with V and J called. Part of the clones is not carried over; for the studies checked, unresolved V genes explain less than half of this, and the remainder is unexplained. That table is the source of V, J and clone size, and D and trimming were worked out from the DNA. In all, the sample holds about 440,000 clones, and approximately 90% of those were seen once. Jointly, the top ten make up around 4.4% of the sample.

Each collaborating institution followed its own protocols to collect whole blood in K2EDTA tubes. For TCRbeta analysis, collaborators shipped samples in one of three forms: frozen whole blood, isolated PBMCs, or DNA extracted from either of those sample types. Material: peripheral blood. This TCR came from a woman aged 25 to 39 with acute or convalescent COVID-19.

CDR3 protein: CASSRQGNTGELFF. In nucleotide form, the sequence is TGTGCCAGTAGTAGACAGGGGAACACCGGGGAGCTGTTTTTT. The rearranged chain carries TRBV19 and TRBJ2-2, and 7 bases in between align with TRBD1. Spanning cysteine to phenylalanine, the CDR3 consists of 14 amino acids. Kept here is only the CDR3 DNA, which spans 42 bases and is read in frame from base 1. CDR1 and CDR2 are read off the germline V gene (reference sequence) as LNHDA and SQIVND. Here V drops 4 bases and J drops 1 base, and the junction holds 0 bases not matched to any gene.